The 18 T cell receptor beta chains listed next were all sequenced from one sample in a study of shared clonotypes between healthy human individuals (dated by TCRdb to the early 2020s). Receptor libraries were prepared by the immunoSEQ multiplex PCR assay. Entries here come from immuneACCESS through TCRdb and include only in-frame sequences with V and J called. Some clones fail to appear in such tables; in the studies checked, an unresolved V gene covers under half of the shortfall, and the cause of the remainder is unknown. In this sample the table shows about 2.4 million clones, more than 85% of which occur a single time. Clones ranked in the top ten supply around 0.4% of the sample. The sample taken for sequencing was naive CD4+ T cells from PBMCs. The cell subset or site label corresponds to: CD45RA+ positively selected. The receptor source for this set is a man younger than 35 in good health. Some clones in this sample may be carry-over from other donors' samples.

The rearrangement links TRBV10-3 to TRBJ2-5; 8 bases agree with TRBD1. Germline V gene sequence: CDR1 ENHRY, CDR2 SYGVKD. The CDR3 contains 13 residues. Trimming took 3 bases from V and 4 from J; bases not matched to a gene: 1. The CDR3 sequence is CAISEQGGETQYF. Here the CDR3 DNA reads TGTGCCATCAGTGAACAGGGGGGAGAGACCCAGTACTTC.

The chain joins TRBV6-5 to TRBJ1-1; a weak D match, TRBD1 (5 bases). Trimming stripped 4 bases from V and 11 bases from J, with 17 bases between. Per the germline V gene, CDR1 is MNHEY and CDR2 is SVGAGI. The CDR3 has 13 residues. Here the CDR3 DNA reads TGTGCCAGCAGTTCCAACAGGCCCCAAAGGGCTTTCTTT. Translation gives CASSSNRPQRAFF.

The chain carries TRBV5-6 and TRBJ2-3, with D perhaps TRBD2 (5 bases). The CDR3 consists of 17 residues. V lost 0 bases and J 0 bases, leaving 14 bases between the germline ends. Germline CDR1 and CDR2: SGHDT and YYEEEE. This chain's CDR3 is CASSLVVGALSTDTQYF. The CDR3, as DNA: TGTGCCAGCAGCTTGGTTGTGGGAGCCCTAAGCACAGATACGCAGTATTTT.

V is TRBV28 and J is TRBJ1-1, with a weak D call TRBD1 (5 bases). Trimming stripped 7 bases from V and 4 bases from J, with 25 bases between. The CDR3 length is 17 residues. Germline CDR1 is MDHEN and CDR2 is SYDVKM. The CDR3 spells CASISGGSPRFRTEAFF. In DNA, the CDR3 is TGTGCCAGCATCTCCGGGGGGAGCCCCCGCTTTCGCACTGAAGCTTTCTTT.

This chain joins TRBV19 and TRBJ2-7; 8 positions agree with TRBD1. Germline trimming cut 0 bases from V and 3 bases from J; bases unmatched to any gene: 10. This CDR3 spans 17 amino acids. Germline V gives CDR1 LNHDA, CDR2 SQIVND (reference sequence). The CDR3 nucleotides read TGTGCCAGTAGTATAGATGTCCGCCGGACAGGGAGCTACGAGCAGTACTTC. As protein: CASSIDVRRTGSYEQYF.

The chain couples TRBV7-2 to TRBJ2-7; no definite D call. The V and J ends lost 4 bases and 7 bases respectively, with 8 bases between them. The germline V gene encodes CDR1 SGHTA and CDR2 FQGNSA. The CDR3 consists of 11 residues. The DNA for the CDR3 is TGTGCCAGCAGCTCATACCAGGAGCAGTACTTC. This translates into CASSSYQEQYF.

The chain carries TRBV6-5 and TRBJ2-7, with 10 nucleotides matching TRBD2. The CDR3 totals 15 residues. From germline, CDR1 is MNHEY and CDR2 SVGAGI. V shed 3 bases, J shed 4 bases, and the junction held 6 bases outside the gene matches. CDR3 DNA: TGTGCCAGCAGTTATACTAGCGGGAAATTGTACGAGCAGTACTTC. Its protein product is CASSYTSGKLYEQYF.

This clone has only one observation. The genes are TRBV19 and TRBJ2-5; TRBD1 agrees at 10 bases. V was clipped by 4 bases and J by 4 bases; unmatched bases: 9. The germline V gene has CDR1 LNHDA and CDR2 SQIVND (reference sequence). The CDR3 has 16 amino acids. The CDR3 loop is CASSTADRGSRETQYF. Written as DNA, the CDR3 is TGTGCCAGTAGTACAGCGGACAGGGGGTCTCGAGAGACCCAGTACTTC.

The chain recombines TRBV11-2 with TRBJ1-1, with a tentative D call TRBD1 (5 bases). Trimming removed 2 bases at V and 5 bases at J, with 15 bases between. Germline CDR1 is SGHAT and CDR2 is FQNNGV. This CDR3 has 15 residues. The CDR3 DNA follows: TGTGCCAGCAGCTTACCATGGGGCTGGGGAACTGAAGCTTTCTTT. It codes for CASSLPWGWGTEAFF.

This clone has a single count. The V and J genes are TRBV5-6 and TRBJ2-1, with 7 bases matching TRBD2. Germline V gives CDR1 SGHDT, CDR2 YYEEEE. V lost 3 bases to trimming and J lost 2 bases; unmatched junction nucleotides: 11. The CDR3 has 17 amino acids. In DNA form, the CDR3 reads TGTGCCAGCAGCTGGGAGGGGCGGGGGAGGCCCTACAATGAGCAGTTCTTC. Translated, it gives CASSWEGRGRPYNEQFF.

V and J are TRBV4-3 and TRBJ2-1, with 9 nucleotides matching TRBD2. The CDR3 is 19 residues long. V shed 0 bases, J shed 6 bases, and the junction held 15 bases outside the gene matches. Germline values: CDR1 LGHNA, CDR2 YSLEER. CDR3 protein: CASSQEGLAGYSPRNEQFF. In nucleotides, the CDR3 is TGCGCCAGCAGCCAAGAGGGGCTAGCGGGATATTCCCCCCGCAATGAGCAGTTCTTC.

The chain employs TRBV9 and TRBJ1-2; TRBD1 is a possible D gene (5 bases). V lost 4 bases and J lost 5, with 21 bases in between. Germline V gives CDR1 SGDLS, CDR2 YYNGEE. CDR3 size: 16 residues. The CDR3 DNA reads as TGTGCCAGCAGCTTAGGGGCAGGCCGGCGTTGGTATGGCTACACCTTC. Protein product: CASSLGAGRRWYGYTF.

V gene TRBV28 combines with J gene TRBJ1-3; 7 bases line up with TRBD1. There are 15 residues in the CDR3. Germline V gene lookup returns CDR1 MDHEN and CDR2 SYDVKM. J was trimmed by 8 bases and V by 5 bases; bases with no gene match: 12. The CDR3 loop reads CASSRLGDSAYTIYF. CDR3 in DNA: TGTGCCAGCAGTCGCCTCGGGGACAGCGCCTACACCATATATTTT.

V is TRBV1 and J is TRBJ2-1; the D call TRBD2 from the table was never checked on the DNA. TRBV1 is classified as a pseudogene. The CDR3 length is 12 residues. The CDR3 region is CTSSHGGTEQFF. The CDR3 bases are TGCACCAGCAGCCACGGAGGCACTGAGCAGTTCTTC.

This sequence joins TRBV6-5 and TRBJ2-7, with a possible D match to TRBD1 (6 bases). The germline V gene has CDR1 MNHEY and CDR2 SVGAGI. V lost 0 bases, J lost 0 bases, and 9 bases lay in between. The CDR3 spans 15 residues. The DNA of the CDR3 is TGTGCCAGCAGTTACTCCAGGACAGTCTCCTACGAGCAGTACTTC. It encodes CASSYSRTVSYEQYF.

In DNA, the CDR3 is TGTGCCAGCAGCGTAGAGAACGACTTGGAGCAGTTCTTC. Protein product: CASSVENDLEQFF. The chain joins TRBV9 to TRBJ2-1; unclear D gene. Trimming took off 0 bases at V and 10 bases at J, with 11 bases between the two ends. The CDR3 contains 13 residues. From germline, CDR1 is SGDLS and CDR2 YYNGEE.

The rearrangement links TRBV6-1 to TRBJ1-1; 10 nucleotides match TRBD1. The CDR3 is 16 residues long. Germline V gives CDR1 MNHNS, CDR2 SASEGT. J lost 1 base, V lost 4 bases, and 6 bases had no gene match. The CDR3 DNA sequence: TGTGCCAGCAGTGCCCGGGACAGGGGAGGGAACACTGAAGCTTTCTTT. As protein: CASSARDRGGNTEAFF.

This clone showed up just once. V and J are TRBV28 and TRBJ2-7; 10 bases are shared with TRBD2. This CDR3 comprises 17 residues. V trimming: 0 bases; J trimming: 3 bases; junction bases outside the gene matches: 8. Germline CDR1 is MDHEN and CDR2 is SYDVKM. CDR3 nucleotide sequence: TGTGCCAGCAGTTTATGGGGGTGGCTAGCGGGAGACTACGAGCAGTACTTC. As protein: CASSLWGWLAGDYEQYF.